This section outlines one T cell receptor beta chain sequence together with its context. Its antigen has not been determined. Per-base qualities were not stored, and no clone one base away is much larger. This specimen belongs to a study of T cells in Graves' hyperthyroidism and ophthalmopathy (dated by TCRdb to about 2019). With regard to the full study: Peripheral blood samples were taken at the time of initial diagnosis, prior to any treatment. In addition, the study compared T-cell repertoires in thyroid tissue and in blood from six Graves' hyperthyroidism patients. The paper reports TCR Vbeta CDR3 sequencing of more than 120 peripheral blood samples: 43 ophthalmopathy, fewer than 80 hyperthyroidism and around 17 progressor patients. The 75 to 100 discovery patients were divided at random into training and test sets in a 7:3 ratio. After blood sampling, hyperthyroidism patients were treated with methimazole at a starting dose of 30 mg daily, and ophthalmopathy patients were treated with high-dose intravenous methylprednisolone. To identify TCR V-J signatures that set the groups apart, the researchers used a discovery cohort of more than 95 patients, made up of around 40 with Graves' ophthalmopathy and about 59 with stable Graves' hyperthyroidism. An independent validation cohort of about 20 hyperthyroidism patients and 17 patients who later progressed to ophthalmopathy tested prospective prediction of ophthalmopathy. The study at large found these results: No statistical method was used to set the sample size in advance, and investigators knew the group allocation. In validation, the model predicted progression to ophthalmopathy a median of roughly 6.5 months before onset, with about 70% sensitivity and 72.22% specificity. Ophthalmopathy was separated from stable hyperthyroidism by a 13 V-J signature model, with approximately 89% sensitivity and just over 81% specificity obtained in cross-validation and 80%/75% obtained in testing. Most expanded thyroid clonotypes (frequency above 0.001) were also detected in blood, suggesting blood repertoires may reflect thyroid immune responses.

TCR beta CDR3 regions were amplified from RNA transcripts. The first round of RT-PCR for the TCR CDR3 was performed with the HTBI primer set and the Qiagen OneStep RT-PCR kit. Libraries were constructed in a second round of multiplex PCR, after which size selection and purification were carried out. Sequencing of the libraries was done on an Illumina HiSeq2000 using paired-end 100 bp reads. The authors' pipeline ran thus. SOAPnuke was used to process the raw data, removing reads that contained adapters or uncalled bases, had a mean Phred below 15, or lacked an exact match to the constant primer or identifier. COPE v1.2.5 was used to merge high-quality paired reads, and clonotypes were defined as unique nucleotide sequences. MiTCR v1.1 was used to align clonotypes to the IMGT TRBV, TRBD and TRBJ reference segments. The analysis was restricted to V-J combinations with a frequency above 0.0001, which together covered approximately 99% of the repertoires. The TCS score was defined as the ratio of F50 (clonal expansion) to E x V (chaos), calculated using BLOSUM62-based TCRdist between CDR3 peptides within each V-J. Welch's t-statistics and random forest reduced roughly 540 V-J features to 10 to 15, which were used in a naive Bayes classifier (R e1071). In TCRdb, the public reads were trimmed at Q25 with fastp and aligned with MiXCR, with productive beta chains retained. Identical CDR3 protein sequences are pooled into one entry, listed with their most common genes and DNA. Here the V and J calls rest on TCRdb's processing, not on the authors' analysis. Across this sample there are 40,000 or so distinct CDR3 sequences, with roughly 50% seen only once. The leading ten clones occupy approximately 6.2% of the sample.

V loses 5 bases at its end and J loses 5 bases; junction bases beyond the gene matches: 9. The germline V gene supplies CDR1 SGDLS and CDR2 YYNGEE. The CDR3, from cysteine to phenylalanine, totals 14 residues. Left in the record is the CDR3 DNA by itself, 42 bases read in frame from the first base. The hyperthyroidism patients were between 18 and 65 years old and newly diagnosed, with a disease duration of less than 2 months. The study excluded patients with uncontrolled infections, other autoimmune diseases, pregnancy or lactation. Diagnoses relied on clinical symptoms, serum thyroxine and TRAb, thyroid ultrasound and orbital computed tomography. Blood from progressor patients was collected at the time of first diagnosis with hyperthyroidism, before any ophthalmopathy symptoms had appeared. PBMCs were isolated from around 10 ml of fresh peripheral blood by Ficoll-Paque density gradient centrifugation. Progressor patients were initially diagnosed with Graves' hyperthyroidism and developed ophthalmopathy during follow-up. Total RNA was extracted with Trizol reagent, and quality was checked on an Agilent 2100 Bioanalyzer.

The source material was blood. The clonotype originates from a woman between 45 and 60 years old with Graves' hyperthyroidism that later progressed to Graves' ophthalmopathy. The chain employs TRBV9 and TRBJ1-1; the central 7 bases match TRBD1. The nucleotides are TGTGCCAGCAGAGCCGGGACAGAGGGGACTGAAGCTTTCTTT. This gives the protein CASRAGTEGTEAFF.